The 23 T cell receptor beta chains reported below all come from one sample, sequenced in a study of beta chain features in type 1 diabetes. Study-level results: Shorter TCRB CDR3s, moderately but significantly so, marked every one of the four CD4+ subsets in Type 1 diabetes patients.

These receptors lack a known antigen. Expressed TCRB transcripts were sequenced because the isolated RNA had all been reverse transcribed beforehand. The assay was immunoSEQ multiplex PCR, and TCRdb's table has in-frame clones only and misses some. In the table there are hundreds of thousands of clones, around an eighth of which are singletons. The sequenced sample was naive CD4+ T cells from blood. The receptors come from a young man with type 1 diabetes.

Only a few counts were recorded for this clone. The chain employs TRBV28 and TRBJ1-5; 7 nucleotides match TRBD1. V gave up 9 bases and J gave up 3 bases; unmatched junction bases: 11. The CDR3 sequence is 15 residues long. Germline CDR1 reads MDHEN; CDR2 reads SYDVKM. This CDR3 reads CASTEFGQVNQPQHF. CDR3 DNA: TGTGCCAGTACTGAATTCGGACAGGTCAATCAGCCCCAGCATTTT. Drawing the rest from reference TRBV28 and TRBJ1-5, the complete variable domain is DVKVTQSSRYLVKRTGEKVFLECVQDMDHENMFWYRQDPGLGLRLIYFSYDVKMKEKGDIPEGYSVSREKKERFSLILESASTNQTSMYLCASTEFGQVNQPQHFGDGTRLSIL.

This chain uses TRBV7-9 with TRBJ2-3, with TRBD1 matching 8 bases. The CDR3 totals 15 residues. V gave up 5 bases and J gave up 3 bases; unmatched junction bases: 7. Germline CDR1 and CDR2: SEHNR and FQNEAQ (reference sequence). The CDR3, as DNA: TGTGCCAGCAGCCAATTCGGACAGGGAACAGATACGCAGTATTTT. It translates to CASSQFGQGTDTQYF.

The CDR3 DNA reads as TGTGCCAGCAGAGCAGGGGCTTGGGGGAACACTGAAGCTTTCTTT. It yields the protein CASRAGAWGNTEAFF. The chain links TRBV7-9 to TRBJ1-1, with D perhaps matching TRBD1 (6 bases). The CDR3 is 15 residues long. Trimming cost V 6 bases and J 1 base, with 15 bases left between them. The V gene's germline CDR1 is SEHNR and CDR2 FQNEAQ (reference sequence). Full variable domain (rest looked up from reference TRBV7-9 and TRBJ1-1): DTGVSQNPRHKITKRGQNVTFRCDPISEHNRLYWYRQTLGQGPEFLTYFQNEAQLEKSRLLSDRFSAERPKGSFSTLEIQRTEQGDSAMYLCASRAGAWGNTEAFFGQGTRLTVV.

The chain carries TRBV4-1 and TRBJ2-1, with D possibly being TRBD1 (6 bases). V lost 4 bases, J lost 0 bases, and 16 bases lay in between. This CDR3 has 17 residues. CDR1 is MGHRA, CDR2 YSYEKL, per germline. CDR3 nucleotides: TGCGCCAGCAGCCCCCCAGGCCAGGGGAGCTCCTACAATGAGCAGTTCTTC. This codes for CASSPPGQGSSYNEQFF.

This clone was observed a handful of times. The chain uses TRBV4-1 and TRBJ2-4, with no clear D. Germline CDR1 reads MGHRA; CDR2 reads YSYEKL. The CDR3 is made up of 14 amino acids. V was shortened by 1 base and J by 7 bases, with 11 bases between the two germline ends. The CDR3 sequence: CASSQGEQSNIQYF. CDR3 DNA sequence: TGCGCCAGCAGCCAAGGAGAACAAAGCAACATTCAGTACTTC.

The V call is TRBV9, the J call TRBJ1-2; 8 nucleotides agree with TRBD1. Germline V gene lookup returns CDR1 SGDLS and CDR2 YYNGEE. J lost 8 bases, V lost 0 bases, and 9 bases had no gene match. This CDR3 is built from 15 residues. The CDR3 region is CASSVGGTGPQGYTF. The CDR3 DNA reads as TGTGCCAGCAGCGTAGGGGGGACAGGTCCTCAAGGCTACACCTTC.

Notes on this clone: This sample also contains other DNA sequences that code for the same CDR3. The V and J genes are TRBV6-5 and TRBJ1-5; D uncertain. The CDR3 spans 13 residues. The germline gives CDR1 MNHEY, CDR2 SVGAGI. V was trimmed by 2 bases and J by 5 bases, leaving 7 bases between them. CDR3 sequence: CASSYGWDQPQHF. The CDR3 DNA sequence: TGTGCCAGCAGTTACGGGTGGGATCAGCCCCAGCATTTT.

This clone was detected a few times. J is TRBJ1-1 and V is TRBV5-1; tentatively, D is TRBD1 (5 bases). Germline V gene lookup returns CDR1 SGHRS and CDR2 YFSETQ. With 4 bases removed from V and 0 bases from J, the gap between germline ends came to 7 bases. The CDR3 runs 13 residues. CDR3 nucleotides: TGCGCCAGCAGCGGGGGGATGAACACTGAAGCTTTCTTT. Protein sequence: CASSGGMNTEAFF.

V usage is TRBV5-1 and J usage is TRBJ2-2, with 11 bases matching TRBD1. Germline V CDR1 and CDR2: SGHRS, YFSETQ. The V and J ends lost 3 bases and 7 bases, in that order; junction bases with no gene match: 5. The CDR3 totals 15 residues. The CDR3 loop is CASSSDRGQIGELFF. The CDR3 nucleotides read TGCGCCAGCAGCTCGGACAGGGGGCAAATCGGGGAGCTGTTTTTT.

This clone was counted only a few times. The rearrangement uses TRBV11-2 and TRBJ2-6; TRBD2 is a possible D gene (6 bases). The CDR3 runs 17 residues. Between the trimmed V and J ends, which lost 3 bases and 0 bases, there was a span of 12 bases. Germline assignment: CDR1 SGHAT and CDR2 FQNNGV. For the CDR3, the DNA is TGTGCCAGCAGCTTGGGGCTAGCGAGCTCTGGGGCCAACGTCCTGACTTTC. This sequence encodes CASSLGLASSGANVLTF.

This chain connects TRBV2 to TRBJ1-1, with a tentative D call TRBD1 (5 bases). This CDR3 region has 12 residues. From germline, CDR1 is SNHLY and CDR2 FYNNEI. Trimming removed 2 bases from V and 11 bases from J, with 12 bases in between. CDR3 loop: CASSELGAGAFF. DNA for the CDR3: TGTGCCAGCAGTGAATTAGGGGCCGGGGCTTTCTTT.

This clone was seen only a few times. DNA of the CDR3: TGTGCCAGTAGTCTGCCGGACAGGTACAATGAGCAGTTCTTC. Protein product: CASSLPDRYNEQFF. This sequence joins TRBV19 and TRBJ2-1, with 7 bases matching TRBD1. With 5 bases clipped from V and 4 bases from J, the junction kept 5 bases outside the gene matches. CDR1 is LNHDA, CDR2 SQIVND, per germline (reference sequence). This CDR3 comprises 14 residues.

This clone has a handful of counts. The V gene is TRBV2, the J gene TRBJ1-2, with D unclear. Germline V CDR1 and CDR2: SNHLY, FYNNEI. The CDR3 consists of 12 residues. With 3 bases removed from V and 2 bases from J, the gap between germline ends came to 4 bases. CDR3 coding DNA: TGTGCCAGCAGTGACAGCAACTATGGCTACACCTTC. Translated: CASSDSNYGYTF.

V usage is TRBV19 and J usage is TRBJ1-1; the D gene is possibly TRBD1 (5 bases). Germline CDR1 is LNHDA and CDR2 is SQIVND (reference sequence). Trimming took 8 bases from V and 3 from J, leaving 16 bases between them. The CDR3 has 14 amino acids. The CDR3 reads CASDGAGRHTEAFF. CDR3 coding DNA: TGTGCCAGTGACGGAGCAGGGCGGCACACTGAAGCTTTCTTT.

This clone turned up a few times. This CDR3 is CASSQEGFGNEQFF. The CDR3 DNA follows: TGTGCCAGCAGCCAAGAGGGGTTCGGAAATGAGCAGTTCTTC. This chain links TRBV2 with TRBJ2-1; tentatively, D is TRBD1 or TRBD2 (5 bases each). The germline V gene has CDR1 SNHLY and CDR2 FYNNEI. This CDR3 contains 14 residues. V was pared by 6 bases and J by 7 bases, with 16 bases between.

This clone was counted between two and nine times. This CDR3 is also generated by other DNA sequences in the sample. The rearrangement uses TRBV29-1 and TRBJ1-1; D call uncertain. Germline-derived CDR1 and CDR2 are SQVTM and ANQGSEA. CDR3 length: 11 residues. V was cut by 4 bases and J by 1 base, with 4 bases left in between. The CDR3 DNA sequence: TGCAGCGTTGTACCGAACACTGAAGCTTTCTTT. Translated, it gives CSVVPNTEAFF. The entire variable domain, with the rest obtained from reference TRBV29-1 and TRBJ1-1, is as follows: SAVISQKPSRDICQRGTSLTIQCQVDSQVTMMFWYRQQPGQSLTLIATANQGSEATYESGFVIDKFPISRPNLTFSTLTVSNMSPEDSSIYLCSVVPNTEAFFGQGTRLTVV.

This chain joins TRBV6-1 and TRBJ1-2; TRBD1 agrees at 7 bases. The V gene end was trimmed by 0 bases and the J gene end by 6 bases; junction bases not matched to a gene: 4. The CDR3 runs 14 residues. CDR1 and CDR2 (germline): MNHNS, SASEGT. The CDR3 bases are TGTGCCAGCAGTGAAGCCGCAGGGGGTGATGGCTACACCTTC. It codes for CASSEAAGGDGYTF.

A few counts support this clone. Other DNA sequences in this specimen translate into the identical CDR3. The CDR3 coding sequence is TGTGCCAGCAGTTCCAATTCACCCCTCCACTTT. Encoded protein: CASSSNSPLHF. The chain recombines TRBV6-5 with TRBJ1-6; D is unresolved. The CDR3 consists of 11 residues. Germline assignment: CDR1 MNHEY and CDR2 SVGAGI. V lost 4 bases and J 7 bases, leaving 2 bases between the germline ends.

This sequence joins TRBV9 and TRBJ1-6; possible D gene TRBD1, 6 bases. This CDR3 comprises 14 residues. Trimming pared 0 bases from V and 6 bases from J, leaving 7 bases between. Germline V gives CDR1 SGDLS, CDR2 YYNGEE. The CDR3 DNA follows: TGTGCCAGCAGCGTAGAGGACAGTAATTCACCCCTCCACTTT. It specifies CASSVEDSNSPLHF.

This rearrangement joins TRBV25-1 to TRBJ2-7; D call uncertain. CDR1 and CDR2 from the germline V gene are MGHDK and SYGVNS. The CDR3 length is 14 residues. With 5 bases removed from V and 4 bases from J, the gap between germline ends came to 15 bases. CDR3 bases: TGTGCCAGCAGTCTCGAAGGCCGCGGATACGAGCAGTACTTC. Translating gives CASSLEGRGYEQYF.

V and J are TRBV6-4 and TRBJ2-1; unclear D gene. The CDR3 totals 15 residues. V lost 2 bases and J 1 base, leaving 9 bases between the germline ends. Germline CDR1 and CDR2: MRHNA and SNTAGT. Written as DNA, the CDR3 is TGTGCCAGCAGTGACGGTGGTTCTTCCTACAATGAGCAGTTCTTC. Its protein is CASSDGGSSYNEQFF.

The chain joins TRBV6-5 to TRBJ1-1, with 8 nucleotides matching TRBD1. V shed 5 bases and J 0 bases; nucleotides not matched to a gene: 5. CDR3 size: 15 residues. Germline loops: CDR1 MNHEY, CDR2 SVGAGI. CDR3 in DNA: TGTGCCAGCAGTCCCGGGACAGGCCTGAACACTGAAGCTTTCTTT. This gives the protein CASSPGTGLNTEAFF.

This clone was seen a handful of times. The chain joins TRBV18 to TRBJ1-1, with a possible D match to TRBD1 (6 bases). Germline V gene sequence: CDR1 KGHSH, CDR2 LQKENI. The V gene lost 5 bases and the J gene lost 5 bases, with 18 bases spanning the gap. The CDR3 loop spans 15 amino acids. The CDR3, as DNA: TGTGCCAGCTCATCCTACCAGGGGCGAGATACTGAAGCTTTCTTT. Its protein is CASSSYQGRDTEAFF.